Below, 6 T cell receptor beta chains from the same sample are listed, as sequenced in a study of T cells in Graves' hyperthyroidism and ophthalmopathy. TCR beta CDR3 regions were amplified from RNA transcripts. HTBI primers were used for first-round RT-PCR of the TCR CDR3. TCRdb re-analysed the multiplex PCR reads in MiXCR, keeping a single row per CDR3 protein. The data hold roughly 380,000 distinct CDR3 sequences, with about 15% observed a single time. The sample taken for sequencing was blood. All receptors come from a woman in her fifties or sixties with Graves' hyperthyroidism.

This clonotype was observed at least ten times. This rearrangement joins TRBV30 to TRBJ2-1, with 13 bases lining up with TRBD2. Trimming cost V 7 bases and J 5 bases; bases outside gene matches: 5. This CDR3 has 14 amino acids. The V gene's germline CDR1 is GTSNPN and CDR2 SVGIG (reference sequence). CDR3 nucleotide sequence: TGTGCCTCCACCGGGACTAGCGGGGACAATGAGCAGTTCTTC. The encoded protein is CASTGTSGDNEQFF.

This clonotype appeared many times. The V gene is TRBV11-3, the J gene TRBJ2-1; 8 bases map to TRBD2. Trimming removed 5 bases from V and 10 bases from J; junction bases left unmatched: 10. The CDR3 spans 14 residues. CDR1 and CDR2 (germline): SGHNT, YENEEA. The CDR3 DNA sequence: TGTGCCAGCAGCCCCGGACTAGCTCTGGCCGAGCAGTTCTTC. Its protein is CASSPGLALAEQFF. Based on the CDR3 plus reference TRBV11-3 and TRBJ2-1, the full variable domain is EAGVVQSPRYKIIEKKQPVAFWCNPISGHNTLYWYLQNLGQGPELLIRYENEEAVDDSQLPKDRFSAERLKGVDSTLKIQPAELGDSAVYLCASSPGLALAEQFFGPGTRLTVL.

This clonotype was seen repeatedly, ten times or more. The CDR3 is CASREGQGWNTEAFF. CDR3 nucleotide sequence: TGCGCCAGCAGGGAAGGACAGGGTTGGAACACTGAAGCTTTCTTT. The chain uses TRBV5-1 and TRBJ1-1, with 8 bases that match TRBD1. The CDR3 sequence is 15 residues long. Germline assignment: CDR1 SGHRS and CDR2 YFSETQ. The trim removed 5 bases at V and 1 base at J, leaving 7 bases unmatched.

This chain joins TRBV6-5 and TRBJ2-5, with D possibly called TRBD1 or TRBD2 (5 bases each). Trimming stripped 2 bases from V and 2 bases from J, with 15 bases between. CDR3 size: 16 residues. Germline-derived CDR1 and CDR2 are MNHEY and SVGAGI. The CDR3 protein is CASSYPTKEGQETQYF. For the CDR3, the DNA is TGTGCCAGCAGTTACCCTACCAAAGAGGGGCAAGAGACCCAGTACTTC.

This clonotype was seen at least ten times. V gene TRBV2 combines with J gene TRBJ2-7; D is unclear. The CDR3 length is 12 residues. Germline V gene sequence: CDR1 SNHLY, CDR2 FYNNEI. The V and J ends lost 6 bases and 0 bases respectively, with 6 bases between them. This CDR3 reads CASRQISYEQYF. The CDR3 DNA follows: TGTGCCAGCAGGCAAATCTCCTACGAGCAGTACTTC.

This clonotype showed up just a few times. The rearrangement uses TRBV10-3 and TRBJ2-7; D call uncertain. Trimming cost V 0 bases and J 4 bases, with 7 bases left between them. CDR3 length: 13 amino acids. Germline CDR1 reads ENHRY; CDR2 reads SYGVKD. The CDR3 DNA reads TGTGCCATCAGTGAGTCGTCTAGTTACGAGCAGTACTTC. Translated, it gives CAISESSSYEQYF.